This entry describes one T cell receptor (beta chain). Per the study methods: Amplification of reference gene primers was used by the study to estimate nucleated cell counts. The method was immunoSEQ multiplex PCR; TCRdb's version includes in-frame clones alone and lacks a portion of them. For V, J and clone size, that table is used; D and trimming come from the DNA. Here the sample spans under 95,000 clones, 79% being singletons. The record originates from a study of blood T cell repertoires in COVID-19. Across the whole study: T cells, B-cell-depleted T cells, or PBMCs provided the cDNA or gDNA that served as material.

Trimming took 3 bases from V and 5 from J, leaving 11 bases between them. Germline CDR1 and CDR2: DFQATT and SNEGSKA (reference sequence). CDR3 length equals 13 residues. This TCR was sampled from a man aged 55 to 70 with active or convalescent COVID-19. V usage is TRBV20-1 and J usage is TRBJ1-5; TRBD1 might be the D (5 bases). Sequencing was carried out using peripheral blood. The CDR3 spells CSASPDTYQPQHF. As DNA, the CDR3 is TGCAGTGCTAGTCCGGACACATATCAGCCCCAGCATTTT.